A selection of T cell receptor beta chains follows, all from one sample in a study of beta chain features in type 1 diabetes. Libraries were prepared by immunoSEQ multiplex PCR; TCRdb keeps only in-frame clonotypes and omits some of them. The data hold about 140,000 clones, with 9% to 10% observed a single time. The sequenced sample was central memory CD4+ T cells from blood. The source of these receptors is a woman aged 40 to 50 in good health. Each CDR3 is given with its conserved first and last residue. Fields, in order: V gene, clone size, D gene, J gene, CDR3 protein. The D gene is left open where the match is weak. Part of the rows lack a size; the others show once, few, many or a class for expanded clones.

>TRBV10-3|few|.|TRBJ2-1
CAISGAGGESEQFF
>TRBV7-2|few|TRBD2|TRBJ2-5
CASSLAQGGRQETQYF
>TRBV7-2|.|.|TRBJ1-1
CASSGGRGTEAFF
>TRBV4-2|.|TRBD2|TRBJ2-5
CASSPSGAGGVQETQYF
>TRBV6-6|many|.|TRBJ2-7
CASSSPATGVNYEQYF
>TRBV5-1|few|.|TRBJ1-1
CASSSTGENTEAFF
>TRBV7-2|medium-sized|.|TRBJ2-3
CASSPLREVAQYF
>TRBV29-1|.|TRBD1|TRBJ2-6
CSVFGPGQGESGANVLTF
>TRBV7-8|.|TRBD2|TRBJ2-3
CASSRDSRLAGASTDTQYF
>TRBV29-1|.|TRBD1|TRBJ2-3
CSVATGPADTQYF
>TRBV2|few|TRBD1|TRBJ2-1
CASTLPGQWYNEQFF
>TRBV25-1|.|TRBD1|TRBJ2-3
CASSEFRGQGDTQYF
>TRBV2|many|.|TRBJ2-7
CASRGEYEQYF
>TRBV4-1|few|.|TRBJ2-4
CASSQVPGVAKNIQYF
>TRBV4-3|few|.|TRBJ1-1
CASSLFTAGRNTEAFF
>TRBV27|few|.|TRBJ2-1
CASSFRVGAGFYNEQFF
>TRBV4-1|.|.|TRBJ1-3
CASSQEYSGNTIYF
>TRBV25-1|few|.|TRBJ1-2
CASSGRALGYTF
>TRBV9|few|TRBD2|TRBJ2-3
CASSVRSGGANTDTQYF
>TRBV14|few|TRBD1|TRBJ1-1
CASSQATGGNTEAFF
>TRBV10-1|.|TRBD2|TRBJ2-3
CAGGTSGVTDTQYF
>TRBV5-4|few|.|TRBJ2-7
CASSPDQGYGSYEQYF
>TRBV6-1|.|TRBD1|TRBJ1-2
CASSIDRANYGYTF
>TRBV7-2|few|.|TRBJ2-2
CASRKGAVTGELFF
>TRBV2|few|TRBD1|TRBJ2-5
CASRRGRGETQYF
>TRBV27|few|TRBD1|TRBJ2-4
CASSLGTGKNIQYF
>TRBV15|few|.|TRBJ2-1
CATSSYNEQFF
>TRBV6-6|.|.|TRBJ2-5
CASSPAVRQETQYF
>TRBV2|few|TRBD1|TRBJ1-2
CASSEAGQGAAGYTF
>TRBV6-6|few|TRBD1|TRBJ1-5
CASRGQGSNQPQHF
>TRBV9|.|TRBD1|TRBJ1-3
CASSERDRASSGNTIYF
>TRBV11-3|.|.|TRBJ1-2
CASSLDRGYGYTF
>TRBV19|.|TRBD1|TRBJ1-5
CASSIVATGGNQPQHF
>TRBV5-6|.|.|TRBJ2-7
CASRPQGFSYEQYF
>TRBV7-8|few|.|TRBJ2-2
CASSLHPTGLNTGELFF
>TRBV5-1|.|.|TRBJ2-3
CASSLDIPSTDTQYF
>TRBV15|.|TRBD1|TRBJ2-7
CATSREGRGYEQYF
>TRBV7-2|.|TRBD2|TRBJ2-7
CASSGGTSGSRYEQYF
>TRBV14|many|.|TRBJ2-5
CASSQGGRGRQETQYF
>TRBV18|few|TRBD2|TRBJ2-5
CASSITVGEGETQYF
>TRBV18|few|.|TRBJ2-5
CASSPPSGEETQYF
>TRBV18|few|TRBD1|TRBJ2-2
CASSFDRAAGELFF
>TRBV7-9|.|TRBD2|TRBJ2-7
CASSPQVAGGQVAHEQYF
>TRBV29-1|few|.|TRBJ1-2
CSVDWVGSYGYTF
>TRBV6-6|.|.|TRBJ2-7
CASTGVTYEQYF
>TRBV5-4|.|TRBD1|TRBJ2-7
CASSRGQTSEREQYF
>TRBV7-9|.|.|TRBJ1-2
CASSLPRTDYGYTF
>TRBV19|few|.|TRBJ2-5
CASSGQKKETQYF
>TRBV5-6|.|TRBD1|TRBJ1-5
CASSLDRGRGNQPQHF
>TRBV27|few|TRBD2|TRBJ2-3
CASSGLASTDTQYF
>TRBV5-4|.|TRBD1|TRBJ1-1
CASSQEPGQGVNTEAFF
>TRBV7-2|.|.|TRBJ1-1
CASSLTGPNTEAFF
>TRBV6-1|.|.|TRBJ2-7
CASSGVGGAALNF